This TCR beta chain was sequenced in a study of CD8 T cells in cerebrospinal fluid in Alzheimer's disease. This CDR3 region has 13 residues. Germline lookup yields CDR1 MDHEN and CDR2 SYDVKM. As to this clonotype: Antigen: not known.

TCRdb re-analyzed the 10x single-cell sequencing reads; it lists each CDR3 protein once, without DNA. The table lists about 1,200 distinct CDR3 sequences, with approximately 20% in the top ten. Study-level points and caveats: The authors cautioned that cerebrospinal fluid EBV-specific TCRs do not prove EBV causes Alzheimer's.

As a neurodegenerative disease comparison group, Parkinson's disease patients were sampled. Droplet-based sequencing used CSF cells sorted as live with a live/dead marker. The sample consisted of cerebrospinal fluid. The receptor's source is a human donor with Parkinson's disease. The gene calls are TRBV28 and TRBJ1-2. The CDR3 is CASSPRFNYGYTF.